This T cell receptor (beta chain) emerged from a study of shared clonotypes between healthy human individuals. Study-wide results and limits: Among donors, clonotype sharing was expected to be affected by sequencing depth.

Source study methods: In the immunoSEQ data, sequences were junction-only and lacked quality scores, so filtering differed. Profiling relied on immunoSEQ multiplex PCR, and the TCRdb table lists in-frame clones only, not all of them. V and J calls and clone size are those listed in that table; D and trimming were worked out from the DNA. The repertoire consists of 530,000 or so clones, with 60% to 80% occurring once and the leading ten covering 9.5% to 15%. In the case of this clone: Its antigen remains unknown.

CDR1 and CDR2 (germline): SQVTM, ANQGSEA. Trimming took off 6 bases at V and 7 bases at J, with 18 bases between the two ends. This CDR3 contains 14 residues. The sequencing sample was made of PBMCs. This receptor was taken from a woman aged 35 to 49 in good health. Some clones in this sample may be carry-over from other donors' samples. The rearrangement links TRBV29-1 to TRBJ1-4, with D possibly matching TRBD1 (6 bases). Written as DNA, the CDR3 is TGCAGCGTGGATACAGGGTTTCGGGGTGAAAAACTGTTTTTT. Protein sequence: CSVDTGFRGEKLFF.